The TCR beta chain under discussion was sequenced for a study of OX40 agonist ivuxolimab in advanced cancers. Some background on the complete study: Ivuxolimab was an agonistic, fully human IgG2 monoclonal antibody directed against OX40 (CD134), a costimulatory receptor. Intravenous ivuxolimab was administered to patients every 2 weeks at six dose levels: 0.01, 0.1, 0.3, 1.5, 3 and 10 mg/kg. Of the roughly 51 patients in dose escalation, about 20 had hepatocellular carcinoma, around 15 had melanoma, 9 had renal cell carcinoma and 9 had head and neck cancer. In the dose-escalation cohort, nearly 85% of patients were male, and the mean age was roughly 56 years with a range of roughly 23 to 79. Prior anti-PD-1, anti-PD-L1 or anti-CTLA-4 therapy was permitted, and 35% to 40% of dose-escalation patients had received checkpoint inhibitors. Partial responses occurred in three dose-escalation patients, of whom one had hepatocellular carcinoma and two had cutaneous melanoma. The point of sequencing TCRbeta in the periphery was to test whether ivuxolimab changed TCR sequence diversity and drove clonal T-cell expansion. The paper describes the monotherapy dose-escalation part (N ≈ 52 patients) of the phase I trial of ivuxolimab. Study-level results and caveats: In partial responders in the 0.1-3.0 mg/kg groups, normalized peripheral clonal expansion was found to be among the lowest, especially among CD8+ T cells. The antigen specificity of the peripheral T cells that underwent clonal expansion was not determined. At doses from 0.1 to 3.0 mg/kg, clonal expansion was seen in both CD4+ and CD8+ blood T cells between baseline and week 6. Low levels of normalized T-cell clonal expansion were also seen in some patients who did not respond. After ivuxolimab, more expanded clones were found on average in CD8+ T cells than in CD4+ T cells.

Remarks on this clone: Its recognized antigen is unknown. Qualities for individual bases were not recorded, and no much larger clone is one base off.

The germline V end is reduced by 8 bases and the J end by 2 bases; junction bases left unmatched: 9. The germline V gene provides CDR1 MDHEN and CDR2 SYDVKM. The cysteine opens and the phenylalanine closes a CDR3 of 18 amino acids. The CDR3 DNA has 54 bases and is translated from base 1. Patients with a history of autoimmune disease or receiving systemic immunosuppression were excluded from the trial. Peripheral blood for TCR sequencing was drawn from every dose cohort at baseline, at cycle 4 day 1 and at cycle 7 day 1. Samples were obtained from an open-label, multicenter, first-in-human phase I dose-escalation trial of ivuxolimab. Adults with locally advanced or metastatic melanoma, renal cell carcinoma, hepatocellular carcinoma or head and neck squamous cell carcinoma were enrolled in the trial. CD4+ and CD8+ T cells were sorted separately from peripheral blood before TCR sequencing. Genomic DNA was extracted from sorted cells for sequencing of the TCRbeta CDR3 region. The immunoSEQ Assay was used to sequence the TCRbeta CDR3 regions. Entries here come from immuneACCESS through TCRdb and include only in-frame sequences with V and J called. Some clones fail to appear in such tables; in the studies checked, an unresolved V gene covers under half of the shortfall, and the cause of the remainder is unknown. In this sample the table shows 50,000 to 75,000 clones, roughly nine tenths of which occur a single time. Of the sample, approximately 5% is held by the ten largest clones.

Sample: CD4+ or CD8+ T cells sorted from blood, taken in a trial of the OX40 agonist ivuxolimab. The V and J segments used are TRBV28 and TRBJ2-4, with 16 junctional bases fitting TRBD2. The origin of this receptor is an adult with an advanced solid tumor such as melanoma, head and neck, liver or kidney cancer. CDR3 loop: CASGTSGRAEVTKNIQYF. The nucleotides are TGTGCCAGCGGGACTAGCGGGAGGGCCGAGGTAACCAAAAACATTCAGTACTTC. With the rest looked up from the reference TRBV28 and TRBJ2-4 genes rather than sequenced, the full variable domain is DVKVTQSSRYLVKRTGEKVFLECVQDMDHENMFWYRQDPGLGLRLIYFSYDVKMKEKGDIPEGYSVSREKKERFSLILESASTNQTSMYLCASGTSGRAEVTKNIQYFGAGTRLSVL.